Listed below are T cell receptor beta chains from one sample, sequenced in a study of brain metastases from non-small cell lung cancer. Generated by immunoSEQ multiplex PCR, the TCRdb table keeps only in-frame clones and is missing some. The data contain over 2,500 clones, over 85% of them seen just once; the ten biggest clones take up under 4.5%. Sequenced: primary lung tumor tissue. All receptors come from a donor aged 40 or over with non-small cell lung cancer. The CDR3 runs from the conserved cysteine through the conserved F or W. The D gene is left open where the match is weak. Not every row has a clone size; where given, it reads once, few, many or a size class.

v_call	clone_size	d_call	j_call	cdr3_length	cdr3_aa	cdr3_nt
TRBV15	.	.	TRBJ2-1	15	CVTSRDGQSYNEQFF	TGTGTTACCAGCAGAGATGGACAGTCCTACAATGAGCAGTTCTTC
TRBV18	.	TRBD1	TRBJ1-1	15	CASSPRDRMDTEAFF	TGTGCCAGCTCACCTCGGGACAGGATGGACACTGAAGCTTTCTTT
TRBV24-1	once	TRBD1	TRBJ2-1	16	CATSDTGQGAYNEQFF	TGTGCCACCAGTGATACAGGACAGGGAGCCTACAATGAGCAGTTCTTC
TRBV7-2	.	TRBD2	TRBJ2-1	14	CASSPSGVYNEQFF	TGTGCCAGCAGCCCTAGCGGGGTATACAATGAGCAGTTCTTC
TRBV7-2	.	.	TRBJ2-3	16	CASSLGGLLGTDTQYF	TGTGCCAGCAGCTTAGGAGGACTATTGGGCACAGATACGCAGTATTTT
TRBV4-2	.	TRBD1	TRBJ2-5	17	CASSQDGRQGGGETQYF	TGTGCCAGCAGCCAAGACGGCCGACAGGGTGGGGGAGAGACCCAGTACTTC
TRBV7-6	once	.	TRBJ2-7	13	CASSSGPNYEQYF	TGTGCCAGCAGCTCGGGGCCAAACTACGAGCAGTACTTC
TRBV7-2	few	.	TRBJ1-1	14	CASSFEGLNTEAFF	TGTGCCAGCAGCTTCGAGGGGTTGAACACTGAAGCTTTCTTT
TRBV28	once	.	TRBJ1-5	12	CASSLRGQPQHF	TGTGCCAGCAGTTTGAGAGGTCAGCCCCAGCATTTT
TRBV5-4	.	.	TRBJ2-7	12	CASSFDTYEQYF	TGTGCCAGCAGCTTTGACACCTACGAGCAGTACTTC
TRBV30	.	TRBD1	TRBJ1-6	14	CAWSKGQDNSPLHF	TGTGCCTGGAGTAAGGGACAGGATAATTCACCCCTCCACTTT
TRBV27	.	.	TRBJ2-5	13	CASSLMTSGTQYF	TGTGCCAGCAGTTTAATGACCTCGGGGACCCAGTACTTC
TRBV19	.	TRBD1	TRBJ2-1	16	CASSQVPGQANNEQFF	TGTGCCAGTAGTCAGGTTCCGGGACAGGCGAACAATGAGCAGTTCTTC
TRBV4-2	.	TRBD2	TRBJ2-3	16	CASSQDLAGGTDTQYF	TGTGCCAGCAGCCAAGATCTAGCGGGAGGCACAGATACGCAGTATTTT
TRBV11-3	.	.	TRBJ2-3	14	CASSLGPRVYTQYF	TGTGCCAGCAGCTTAGGCCCCAGAGTCTATACGCAGTATTTT
TRBV11-1	.	.	TRBJ2-2	12	CASGRRAGELFF	TGTGCCAGCGGACGGAGGGCCGGGGAGCTGTTTTTT
TRBV5-4	.	.	TRBJ2-3	15	CASSKARTYTDTQYF	TGTGCCAGCAGCAAGGCCCGGACCTACACAGATACGCAGTATTTT
TRBV29-1	once	.	TRBJ1-2	14	CSVVIQGAPGGYTF	TGCAGCGTGGTTATACAGGGAGCCCCCGGGGGCTACACCTTC
TRBV18	.	.	TRBJ1-1	11	CASSPSTEAFF	TGTGCCAGCTCACCAAGCACTGAAGCTTTCTTT
TRBV5-1	.	.	TRBJ1-1	14	CASSLDGVNTEAFF	TGCGCCAGCAGCTTGGACGGGGTGAACACTGAAGCTTTCTTT
TRBV28	.	TRBD2	TRBJ2-1	15	CASSGPGLDINEQFF	TGTGCCAGCAGTGGACCGGGACTAGATATCAATGAGCAGTTCTTC
TRBV2	.	.	TRBJ2-3	12	CASSASTDTQYF	TGTGCCAGCAGTGCCAGCACAGATACGCAGTATTTT
TRBV6-5	.	TRBD1	TRBJ2-7	15	CASSYSFSGGNEQYF	TGTGCCAGCAGTTACTCGTTTTCAGGGGGTAACGAGCAGTATTTC
TRBV18	.	TRBD1	TRBJ1-3	16	CASSPQTGGSGNTIYF	TGTGCCAGCTCACCGCAGACAGGGGGCTCTGGAAACACCATATATTTT
TRBV7-9	.	.	TRBJ1-2	14	CASSYSSDNYGYTF	TGTGCCAGCAGCTACTCCTCCGATAACTATGGCTACACCTTC
TRBV28	once	.	TRBJ1-5	12	CASSPINQPQHF	TGTGCCAGCAGCCCGATAAATCAGCCCCAGCATTTT
TRBV7-2	.	TRBD1	TRBJ1-6	18	CASSLIGGTGVGNSPLHF	TGTGCCAGCAGCTTAATTGGGGGAACAGGGGTAGGAAATTCACCCCTCCACTTT
TRBV18	.	.	TRBJ1-2	15	CASSPIQPRDYGYTF	TGTGCCAGCTCACCAATACAGCCGCGGGACTATGGCTACACCTTC
TRBV4-2	.	TRBD2	TRBJ2-2	17	CASSQDWSGGITGELFF	TGTGCCAGCAGCCAAGATTGGAGCGGGGGGATCACCGGGGAGCTGTTTTTT
TRBV5-4	.	.	TRBJ1-1	12	CASSSWTAEAFF	TGTGCCAGCAGCTCTTGGACAGCCGAAGCTTTCTTT
TRBV7-8	few	.	TRBJ2-6	15	CASSFIVSGANVLTF	TGTGCCAGCAGCTTTATAGTCTCTGGGGCCAACGTCCTGACTTTC
TRBV3-1/TRBV3-2	.	.	TRBJ1-1	13	CASSRMGRTEAFF	TGTGCCAGCAGCCGGATGGGCCGGACTGAAGCTTTCTTT
TRBV10-3	.	.	TRBJ2-5	14	CAIRAQAPGETQYF	TGTGCCATCAGGGCCCAGGCCCCAGGAGAGACCCAGTACTTC
TRBV9	.	.	TRBJ2-7	14	CASSVGVDSYEQYF	TGTGCCAGCAGCGTAGGGGTGGATTCCTACGAGCAGTACTTC
TRBV10-3	.	.	TRBJ1-1	13	CASRQQGDTEAFF	TGTGCCTCCCGACAGCAAGGGGACACTGAAGCTTTCTTT
TRBV7-2	.	.	TRBJ2-7	13	CASKGRSTYEQYF	TGTGCCAGCAAGGGCAGGTCGACCTACGAGCAGTACTTC
TRBV7-6	.	TRBD1	TRBJ1-1	13	CASRPQGGGEAFF	TGTGCCAGCAGACCTCAAGGGGGCGGGGAAGCTTTCTTT
TRBV9	.	TRBD2	TRBJ2-2	14	CASSFGRDTGELFF	TGTGCCAGCAGCTTTGGGAGGGACACCGGGGAGCTGTTTTTT
TRBV18	.	.	TRBJ2-1	15	CASLPRGGSYNEQFF	TGTGCCAGCTTACCAAGGGGGGGCTCCTACAATGAGCAGTTCTTC
TRBV7-3	.	.	TRBJ2-3	15	CASSLGVKGADTQYF	TGTGCCAGCAGCTTAGGGGTCAAAGGGGCAGATACGCAGTATTTT
TRBV4-2	.	.	TRBJ1-2	15	CASSPDPRTNYGYTF	TGTGCCAGCAGCCCCGACCCAAGGACTAACTATGGCTACACCTTC
TRBV6-2/TRBV6-3	once	TRBD2	TRBJ2-3	17	CASSPTFSGPQRNTQYF	TGTGCCAGCAGCCCGACCTTTAGCGGGCCTCAACGGAATACGCAGTATTTT